A single sample gave rise to the 24 T cell receptor beta chains below, sequenced in a study of blood T cell repertoires in COVID-19. The table came from immunoSEQ multiplex PCR; TCRdb's copy has only in-frame clones and leaves some out. Counted here are roughly 170,000 clones, about 88% occurring once; the ten biggest clones make up about 2.5%. The specimen was peripheral blood. The receptors were sampled from a man aged 40-50 years with active or convalescent COVID-19.

The chain carries TRBV9 and TRBJ2-5; D may be TRBD2 (6 bases). Germline V gene sequence: CDR1 SGDLS, CDR2 YYNGEE. This CDR3 spans 14 amino acids. Trimming left V 0 bases short and J 4 bases short, with 10 bases between. The DNA for the CDR3 is TGTGCCAGCAGCGTAGGTGTCGGGGGAGAGACCCAGTACTTC. Amino acid sequence: CASSVGVGGETQYF.

This CDR3 reads CASSQGGSNQPQHF. Written as DNA, the CDR3 is TGTGCCAGCAGCCAAGGAGGCAGCAATCAGCCCCAGCATTTT. The chain couples TRBV3-1 (or the pseudogene TRBV3-2) to TRBJ1-5; D remains unclear. The CDR3 extends over 14 amino acids. Germline CDR1 LGHDT, CDR2 YNNKEL (reference sequence). Trimming cost V 1 base and J 1 base, with 5 bases left between them.

The CDR3 nucleotides are TGTGCCAGCAGTACAACGGGACTAGCGGTCCAAGAGACCCAGTACTTC. It yields the protein CASSTTGLAVQETQYF. The chain combines TRBV2 with TRBJ2-5; 11 nucleotides agree with TRBD2. Germline V gene lookup returns CDR1 SNHLY and CDR2 FYNNEI. Trimming at V came to 5 bases and at J to 1 base, leaving 6 bases not matched to a gene. The CDR3 contains 16 residues.

This chain connects TRBV7-8 to TRBJ2-3, with 7 bases identical to TRBD2. The germline V gene has CDR1 SGHVS and CDR2 FQNEAQ. CDR3 length: 17 residues. V lost 1 base and J lost 4; bases outside the gene matches: 11. Written as DNA, the CDR3 is TGTGCCAGCAGCTTAGTGGTCCGGGGGGTCGGCGCAGATACGCAGTATTTT. This translates into CASSLVVRGVGADTQYF.

This chain joins TRBV12-3 or TRBV12-4 and TRBJ2-7; D is perhaps TRBD2 (6 bases). The CDR3 totals 13 residues. Trimming shortened V by 6 bases and J by 3 bases, and 12 bases separated the two germline ends. CDR3 coding DNA: TGTGCCAGCAGCCGCGGGACCCTCTACGAGCAGTACTTC. Translated: CASSRGTLYEQYF.

V usage is TRBV2 and J usage is TRBJ2-1, with 10 bases aligning to TRBD2. The germline gives CDR1 SNHLY, CDR2 FYNNEI. V lost 6 bases and J lost 8; bases outside the gene matches: 10. CDR3 length: 15 amino acids. CDR3 nucleotides: TGTGCCAGCAGCCCTAGAAGCGGGGGGGGCCATGAGCAGTTCTTC. Translation: CASSPRSGGGHEQFF.

J is TRBJ1-6 and V is TRBV5-4, with D uncertain. Germline lookup yields CDR1 SGHNT and CDR2 YYREEE (reference sequence). V was clipped by 0 bases and J by 9 bases, with 4 bases between them. CDR3 length equals 12 residues. CDR3 region: CASSLDGSPLHF. The CDR3 region has the DNA TGTGCCAGCAGCTTGGACGGTTCACCCCTCCACTTT.

The V and J genes are TRBV7-8 and TRBJ1-2, with TRBD1 identical over 8 bases. The germline CDR1 and CDR2 sequences are SGHVS and FQNEAQ. The CDR3 spans 13 residues. V shed 6 bases and J 4 bases; nucleotides not matched to a gene: 4. Written as DNA, the CDR3 is TGTGCCAGCAGTCGAGGACAGGGCTATGGCTACACCTTC. It encodes CASSRGQGYGYTF.

The rearrangement links TRBV4-1 to TRBJ2-3; TRBD2 matches at 12 bases. After removal of 2 bases from V and 7 bases from J, the junction contained 10 bases not matched to a gene. The length of the CDR3 is 17 residues. Looked up from germline, CDR1 is MGHRA and CDR2 is YSYEKL. CDR3 protein: CASSQPPLAGGTHTQYF. DNA of the CDR3: TGCGCCAGCAGCCAACCCCCACTAGCGGGGGGAACTCATACGCAGTATTTT.

J is TRBJ1-5 and V is TRBV10-3, with D hard to call. Deletions cut 2 bases from V and 2 bases from J, with 10 bases between. The length of the CDR3 is 15 residues. Germline assignment: CDR1 ENHRY and CDR2 SYGVKD. The CDR3 sequence is CAISERGRGNQPQHF. As DNA, the CDR3 is TGTGCCATCAGTGAGCGAGGGAGAGGCAATCAGCCCCAGCATTTT.

For the CDR3, the DNA is TGTGCCAGCAGCCCCCGGGGGGCAGGAAACACCATATATTTT. Translating gives CASSPRGAGNTIYF. The chain recombines TRBV11-2 with TRBJ1-3, with D perhaps matching TRBD1 (6 bases). V was clipped by 5 bases and J by 4 bases, with 12 bases between them. Germline V lookup: CDR1 SGHAT, CDR2 FQNNGV. The CDR3 consists of 14 residues.

The chain links TRBV3-1 (or the pseudogene TRBV3-2) to TRBJ2-1; TRBD2 matches 12 bases. Germline CDR1 and CDR2: LGHDT and YNNKEL (reference sequence). V lost 4 bases and J lost 7; bases outside the gene matches: 17. The CDR3 totals 19 residues. The CDR3 sequence is CASSPPFRLAGESVNEQFF. CDR3 DNA: TGTGCCAGCAGCCCGCCATTCCGACTAGCGGGGGAGTCGGTGAATGAGCAGTTCTTC.

The chain links TRBV10-3 to TRBJ1-2; TRBD1 might be the D (5 bases). Germline CDR1 reads ENHRY; CDR2 reads SYGVKD. Trimming shortened V by 6 bases and J by 5 bases, and 13 bases separated the two germline ends. The CDR3 spans 13 residues. CDR3 in DNA: TGTGCCATCAGCGAGAGGGGCTGGTATGGCTACACCTTC. Protein sequence: CAISERGWYGYTF.

For the CDR3, the DNA is TGTGCCAGCAAGGACAGCTTGAACACTGAAGCTTTCTTT. Its translation: CASKDSLNTEAFF. The chain carries TRBV6-5 and TRBJ1-1; weak D call: TRBD1 (6 bases). Trimming shortened V by 7 bases and J by 0 bases, and 9 bases separated the two germline ends. Per the germline V gene, CDR1 is MNHEY and CDR2 is SVGAGI. CDR3 length: 13 amino acids.

This chain joins TRBV7-9 and TRBJ2-7, with D tentatively TRBD1 (5 bases). This CDR3 region has 15 residues. CDR1 SEHNR and CDR2 FQNEAQ come from the germline V gene (reference sequence). Deletions cut 2 bases from V and 1 base from J, with 12 bases between. CDR3 bases: TGTGCCAGCAGCTTATATCAGGGTGGGTCCTACGAGCAGTACTTC. Its translation is CASSLYQGGSYEQYF.

The chain is built from TRBV6-6 and TRBJ1-5, with 7 positions matching TRBD1. This CDR3 spans 15 amino acids. V dropped 5 bases and J dropped 6; count of bases not matched to a gene: 10. The germline V gene has CDR1 MNHNY and CDR2 SVGAGI (reference sequence). CDR3 nucleotides: TGTGCCAGCAGTCAGACAGGGCAGGTTGGTCAGCCCCAGCATTTT. Protein: CASSQTGQVGQPQHF.

This clone showed up just a few times. The V call is TRBV4-1, the J call TRBJ2-7; 8 bases are a match to TRBD2. The CDR3 runs to 14 residues. With 1 base clipped from V and 3 bases from J, the junction kept 2 bases outside the gene matches. CDR1 is MGHRA, CDR2 YSYEKL, per germline. Here the CDR3 DNA reads TGCGCCAGCAGCCAAGGACTAGCGAACTACGAGCAGTACTTC. Its translation: CASSQGLANYEQYF.

The rearrangement links TRBV4-3 to TRBJ2-3; D might be TRBD2 (5 bases). There are 16 residues in the CDR3. Germline V CDR1 and CDR2: LGHNA, YSLEER. Deletions cut 0 bases from V and 5 bases from J, with 15 bases between. CDR3 coding DNA: TGCGCCAGCAGCCAAGATAAGACGGGGATGGGAGATACGCAGTATTTT. Translating gives CASSQDKTGMGDTQYF.

The J gene is TRBJ2-5, the V gene TRBV15; 9 bases are a match to TRBD1. This CDR3 is built from 16 residues. CDR1 and CDR2 from the germline V gene are LNHNV and YYDKDF (reference sequence). J lost 2 bases, V lost 3 bases, and 7 bases had no gene match. The CDR3 DNA reads as TGTGCCACCAGCAGGGTCCGGGACAGGGCACAAGAGACCCAGTACTTC. Translation: CATSRVRDRAQETQYF.

The chain employs TRBV3-1 (or the pseudogene TRBV3-2) and TRBJ2-7, with D perhaps matching TRBD2 (6 bases). This CDR3 spans 15 amino acids. Germline CDR1 LGHDT, CDR2 YNNKEL (reference sequence). V was shortened by 4 bases and J by 5 bases, with 18 bases between the two germline ends. Here the CDR3 DNA reads TGTGCCAGCAGCCTCACTGGGTGGGGCGGGGACGAGCAGTACTTC. Amino acid sequence: CASSLTGWGGDEQYF.

The chain is built from TRBV20-1 and TRBJ2-5; D unclear. This CDR3 has 11 residues. Trimming shortened V by 4 bases and J by 0 bases, and 3 bases separated the two germline ends. Germline V gene sequence: CDR1 DFQATT, CDR2 SNEGSKA (reference sequence). CDR3 bases: TGCAGTGCTACGGACCAAGAGACCCAGTACTTC. It specifies CSATDQETQYF.

In this sample, this clone turned up a few times. Written as DNA, the CDR3 is TGCAGTGCTAGTCCGGGATTTGGCACAGATACGCAGTATTTT. This encodes CSASPGFGTDTQYF. This chain links TRBV20-1 with TRBJ2-3; D may be TRBD2 (5 bases). The CDR3 runs to 14 residues. Trimming took 3 bases from V and 1 from J, leaving 11 bases between them. Germline V gives CDR1 DFQATT, CDR2 SNEGSKA (reference sequence).

The chain carries TRBV21-1 and TRBJ2-7; the D call of TRBD2 is as the table states it, not checked on the DNA. TRBV21-1 is reported as a pseudogene. This CDR3 has 21 amino acids. The DNA of the CDR3 is TGTGCCAGCAGCAAACCCACTGGGACTAGCGGGGGGGGTGGAAGCTCCTACGAGCAGTACTTC. Translation: CASSKPTGTSGGGGSSYEQYF.

The V call is TRBV28, the J call TRBJ1-5; no clear D gene. V was shortened by 3 bases and J by 11 bases, with 14 bases between the two germline ends. There are 13 residues in the CDR3. The germline CDR1 and CDR2 sequences are MDHEN and SYDVKM. The CDR3 coding sequence is TGTGCCAGCAGTTTCCAGACAATTTTGACCCAGCATTTT. Encoded protein: CASSFQTILTQHF.